What follows describes a single T cell receptor (beta chain). Its target is unknown. Trimming took 3 bases from V and 1 from J, leaving 6 bases between them. The CDR3 length is 14 residues. Germline-derived CDR1 and CDR2 are MNHEY and SMNVEV (reference sequence). The data originate from a study of cytomegalovirus exposure and HLA in healthy donors. Sequenced by immunoSEQ multiplex PCR; TCRdb stores in-frame clones only, minus some. The sample includes 200,000 to 300,000 clones, 87% of them seen just once. Study-level points and caveats: Cytomegalovirus association was assigned to approximately 180 TCR beta chains.

The chain combines TRBV27 with TRBJ2-2; D gene uncertain. The receptor was isolated from a man aged 18-30 years in good health and CMV-seronegative. The sequencing input was PBMCs. The CDR3 DNA reads TGTGCCAGCAGTTTCGTGAGGAACACCGGGGAGCTGTTTTTT. Its translation is CASSFVRNTGELFF.